The next 4 T cell receptor beta chains were all read from a single sample in a study of PD-1 blockade in classical Hodgkin lymphoma. Time point meaning: cycle 4 day 1 (C4D1), after 6 weeks of nivolumab. All patients relapsed after autologous stem cell transplantation, and brentuximab vedotin exposure varied. Data came from immunoSEQ multiplex PCR; TCRdb stores just in-frame clones and leaves some out. The sample includes tens of thousands of clones, just over 90% of them seen just once. Sequencing was performed on peripheral blood mononuclear cells (PBMCs), taken before the fourth cycle of nivolumab. The receptors derive from a human donor with classical Hodgkin lymphoma.

The gene calls are TRBV7-2 and TRBJ2-3; TRBD2 agrees at 7 bases. V was clipped by 5 bases and J by 1 base; unmatched bases: 6. CDR1 and CDR2 (germline): SGHTA, FQGNSA. The CDR3 consists of 15 residues. CDR3 in DNA: TGTGCCAGCAGCGCCCGGGACTATGGCACAGATACGCAGTATTTT. The encoded protein is CASSARDYGTDTQYF.

The chain couples TRBV7-9 to TRBJ1-2; 7 positions match TRBD1. The germline gives CDR1 SEHNR, CDR2 FQNEAQ (reference sequence). CDR3 size: 13 residues. Trimming cost V 5 bases and J 7 bases; bases outside gene matches: 7. The CDR3 here is CASSPGTAPGYTF. The CDR3 DNA is TGTGCCAGCAGCCCAGGGACAGCACCTGGCTACACCTTC.

This chain uses TRBV19 with TRBJ2-2; possibly TRBD2 for D (6 bases). The CDR3 sequence is 11 residues long. Germline V gives CDR1 LNHDA, CDR2 SQIVND (reference sequence). Trimming shortened V by 11 bases and J by 7 bases, and 11 bases separated the two germline ends. CDR3 protein: CAGLALGELFF. The CDR3 DNA reads as TGTGCCGGGCTAGCGCTCGGGGAGCTGTTTTTT. The full variable domain, completed using reference TRBV19 and TRBJ2-2, is DGGITQSPKYLFRKEGQNVTLSCEQNLNHDAMYWYRQDPGQGLRLIYYSQIVNDFQKGDIAEGYSVSREKKESFPLTVTSAQKNPTAFYLCAGLALGELFFGEGSRLTVL.

The rearrangement joins TRBV7-8 to TRBJ2-5; D not resolved. Trimming shortened V by 1 base and J by 7 bases, and 1 base separated the two germline ends. Germline CDR1 is SGHVS and CDR2 is FQNEAQ. The CDR3 totals 10 residues. CDR3 in DNA: TGTGCCAGCAGCTTAGGGACCCAGTACTTC. This translates into CASSLGTQYF.